One and the same sample provided the 27 T cell receptor beta chains below, sequenced in a study of cytomegalovirus exposure and HLA in healthy donors. Sequencing was performed with immunoSEQ multiplex PCR; in TCRdb, only in-frame clones are kept and a portion is missing. The top ten clones hold around 1.7% of a sample with almost 65,000 clones, approximately 90% of them seen once. The sequenced material came from PBMCs. The receptors originated from a woman aged 18-29 years in good health and CMV-seronegative.

This chain connects TRBV29-1 to TRBJ1-4; 7 positions agree with TRBD1. The J segment lost 4 bases and the V segment lost 7 bases, leaving 9 bases of the junction unmatched. The CDR3 covers 14 residues. Germline CDR1 reads SQVTM; CDR2 reads ANQGSEA. CDR3 residues: CSAGGGQYNEKLFF. The CDR3 DNA is TGCAGCGCCGGGGGGGGACAGTATAATGAAAAACTGTTTTTT.

The chain links TRBV7-9 to TRBJ2-7, with TRBD2 matching 8 bases. Per germline, CDR1 SEHNR and CDR2 FQNEAQ (reference sequence). Trimming removed 1 base from V and 5 bases from J; junction bases left unmatched: 7. The CDR3 is 15 residues long. In DNA, the CDR3 is TGTGCCAGCAGCTTAGTTGCCGGGGGGGTAGACGAGCAGTACTTC. Amino acid sequence: CASSLVAGGVDEQYF.

This chain connects TRBV25-1 to TRBJ2-2; 12 nucleotides match TRBD2. The CDR3 totals 17 residues. V lost 2 bases and J lost 4; bases outside the gene matches: 5. The germline V gene has CDR1 MGHDK and CDR2 SYGVNS. The CDR3 region is CASSERTSGRFTGELFF. The CDR3 DNA reads TGTGCCAGCAGTGAAAGAACTAGCGGGAGGTTCACCGGGGAGCTGTTTTTT.

The rearrangement joins TRBV18 to TRBJ1-5; D perhaps matches TRBD1 (6 bases). The germline V gene encodes CDR1 KGHSH and CDR2 LQKENI. V gave up 4 bases and J gave up 3 bases, with 10 bases separating them. The CDR3 extends over 14 amino acids. CDR3 in amino acids: CASSLQGPNQPQHF. The CDR3 nucleotides read TGTGCCAGCTCACTACAGGGCCCCAATCAGCCCCAGCATTTT.

The CDR3 spells CASRSGGSQETQYF. The CDR3 region has the DNA TGTGCCAGCAGGAGCGGGGGGAGCCAAGAGACCCAGTACTTC. The chain joins TRBV6-1 to TRBJ2-5; 9 positions agree with TRBD2. The CDR3 covers 14 residues. Germline-derived CDR1 and CDR2 are MNHNS and SASEGT. V trimming: 6 bases; J trimming: 1 base; junction bases outside the gene matches: 3.

The chain carries TRBV7-9 and TRBJ2-3; TRBD1 aligns across 8 bases. The CDR3 runs 18 residues. Germline CDR1 SEHNR, CDR2 FQNEAQ (reference sequence). The V gene end was trimmed by 5 bases and the J gene end by 0 bases; junction bases not matched to a gene: 13. CDR3 DNA sequence: TGTGCCAGCAGCGAAGGGGACAGGATATTGTTTAGCACAGATACGCAGTATTTT. Protein product: CASSEGDRILFSTDTQYF.

The V gene is TRBV9, the J gene TRBJ2-3, with 8 bases aligning to TRBD2. V trimming: 0 bases; J trimming: 0 bases; junction bases outside the gene matches: 6. Germline assignment: CDR1 SGDLS and CDR2 YYNGEE. The CDR3 runs to 17 residues. The CDR3 bases are TGTGCCAGCAGCGTAGGTAGACTAGCGACTAGCACAGATACGCAGTATTTT. This sequence encodes CASSVGRLATSTDTQYF.

The genes are TRBV4-1 and TRBJ1-3, with a tentative D call TRBD1 (5 bases). The CDR3 sequence is 15 residues long. V was shortened by 3 bases and J by 2 bases, with 11 bases between the two germline ends. CDR1 is MGHRA, CDR2 YSYEKL, per germline. CDR3 bases: TGCGCCAGCAGCCACACCGGGACTGCTGGAAACACCATATATTTT. It is translated as CASSHTGTAGNTIYF.

This chain joins TRBV29-1 and TRBJ2-1; D is perhaps TRBD1 (5 bases). The CDR3 is 15 residues long. V lost 2 bases and J 0 bases, leaving 11 bases between the germline ends. Germline loops: CDR1 SQVTM, CDR2 ANQGSEA. CDR3 residues: CSVEILGDSYNEQFF. CDR3 nucleotides: TGCAGCGTTGAAATTCTAGGGGACTCCTACAATGAGCAGTTCTTC.

The chain has TRBV27 and TRBJ2-7; 11 positions match TRBD2. Unmatched junction bases numbered 15, after V lost 6 bases and J lost 2 bases. CDR1 MNHEY and CDR2 SMNVEV come from the germline V gene (reference sequence). The CDR3 covers 18 residues. CDR3 region: CASRLAGVMDPRAYEQYF. CDR3 in DNA: TGTGCCAGCAGACTAGCGGGAGTAATGGACCCACGCGCCTACGAGCAGTACTTC.

This chain joins TRBV6-5 and TRBJ1-5, with TRBD1 as a possible D gene (6 bases). The CDR3 loop spans 15 amino acids. Germline values: CDR1 MNHEY, CDR2 SVGAGI. Deletions cut 5 bases from V and 1 base from J, with 12 bases between. This CDR3 reads CASSPQGFSNQPQHF. CDR3 DNA sequence: TGTGCCAGCAGTCCACAGGGTTTCAGCAATCAGCCCCAGCATTTT.

V usage is TRBV7-2 and J usage is TRBJ2-1; 10 bases line up with TRBD1. Germline lookup yields CDR1 SGHTA and CDR2 FQGNSA. The CDR3 totals 15 residues. The J segment lost 7 bases and the V segment lost 2 bases, leaving 5 bases of the junction unmatched. CDR3: CASSLMGQGKNEQFF. The CDR3 nucleotides read TGTGCCAGCAGCTTAATGGGACAGGGGAAAAATGAGCAGTTCTTC.

The rearrangement uses TRBV4-2 and TRBJ1-5, with 7 bases lining up with TRBD1. Germline lookup yields CDR1 LGHNA and CDR2 YNFKEQ. Trimming took 4 bases from V and 7 from J; bases not matched to a gene: 10. This CDR3 contains 15 residues. DNA for the CDR3: TGTGCCAGCAGCCCTTCACCAGGGGGGAGACAGCCCCAGCATTTT. Translating gives CASSPSPGGRQPQHF.

This rearrangement joins TRBV2 to TRBJ2-3; 8 nucleotides agree with TRBD2. Looked up from germline, CDR1 is SNHLY and CDR2 is FYNNEI. J lost 5 bases, V lost 4 bases, and 14 bases had no gene match. CDR3 size: 17 residues. DNA for the CDR3: TGTGCCAGCAGTGGGGGACTGGGGACGGGGGGGCTAGATACGCAGTATTTT. Protein: CASSGGLGTGGLDTQYF. The variable domain in full, with the rest retrieved from reference TRBV2 and TRBJ2-3, is EPEVTQTPSHQVTQMGQEVILRCVPISNHLYFYWYRQILGQKVEFLVSFYNNEISEKSEIFDDQFSVERPDGSNFTLKIRSTKLEDSAMYFCASSGGLGTGGLDTQYFGPGTRLTVL.

This chain uses TRBV19 with TRBJ1-3; D remains unclear. Looked up from germline, CDR1 is LNHDA and CDR2 is SQIVND (reference sequence). This CDR3 has 14 residues. Trimming removed 7 bases at V and 2 bases at J, with 12 bases between. CDR3 protein: CASTEAVAGNTIYF. Written as DNA, the CDR3 is TGTGCCAGTACTGAGGCCGTTGCTGGAAACACCATATATTTT.

The chain combines TRBV7-9 with TRBJ2-7, with unresolved D. Germline assignment: CDR1 SEHNR and CDR2 FQNEAQ (reference sequence). V dropped 0 bases and J dropped 0 bases, with 6 bases sitting between them. The CDR3 contains 14 residues. The CDR3 is CASSLAGGSYEQYF. The CDR3 DNA reads as TGTGCCAGCAGCTTAGCAGGCGGCTCCTACGAGCAGTACTTC.

The chain recombines TRBV7-6 with TRBJ2-7; 8 bases match TRBD2. V lost 5 bases and J lost 0; bases outside the gene matches: 9. The CDR3 length is 16 residues. Germline CDR1 SGHVS, CDR2 FNYEAQ. The CDR3 DNA is TGTGCCAGCAGCACCCCCCTAGCGGGTAGCTCCTACGAGCAGTACTTC. Translated, it gives CASSTPLAGSSYEQYF.

The chain recombines TRBV27 with TRBJ1-2, with unresolved D. Germline CDR1 MNHEY, CDR2 SMNVEV (reference sequence). V lost 6 bases to trimming and J lost 0 bases, with 17 bases between them. This CDR3 spans 16 amino acids. The CDR3 coding sequence is TGTGCCAGCAGAACTTTAGTCCGAAAGTCTAACTATGGCTACACCTTC. It yields the protein CASRTLVRKSNYGYTF.

The chain employs TRBV7-9 and TRBJ2-2, with D possibly TRBD2 on 7 matching bases. CDR1 is SEHNR and CDR2 is FQNEAQ in the germline V gene (reference sequence). Trimming took off 8 bases at V and 2 bases at J, with 15 bases between the two ends. This CDR3 contains 15 residues. Here the CDR3 DNA reads TGTGCCAGCCATTCGGGGGGCGCAAACACCGGGGAGCTGTTTTTT. Its translation: CASHSGGANTGELFF.

J is TRBJ2-3 and V is TRBV30; 8 positions agree with TRBD1. J was trimmed by 0 bases and V by 5 bases; bases with no gene match: 7. The CDR3 sequence is 15 residues long. CDR1 and CDR2 (germline): GTSNPN, SVGIG (reference sequence). The CDR3 coding sequence is TGTGCCTGGGCGACCGGGACAGGAAGCACAGATACGCAGTATTTT. Amino acids: CAWATGTGSTDTQYF.

J is TRBJ2-1 and V is TRBV7-2, with 14 bases that match TRBD2. CDR1 SGHTA and CDR2 FQGNSA come from the germline V gene. CDR3 size: 18 residues. V dropped 4 bases and J dropped 2; count of bases not matched to a gene: 7. The CDR3: CASSSGLAGGLPYNEQFF. The CDR3 DNA is TGTGCCAGCAGCTCCGGACTAGCGGGGGGCCTCCCCTACAATGAGCAGTTCTTC.

This chain connects TRBV11-2 to TRBJ2-1; D is possibly TRBD1 (6 bases). CDR1 is SGHAT and CDR2 is FQNNGV in the germline V gene. CDR3 length equals 15 residues. Trimming took off 3 bases at V and 2 bases at J, with 11 bases between the two ends. The CDR3 DNA reads TGTGCCAGCAGCTTTCCAGGGGTTGCCTACAATGAGCAGTTCTTC. Translating it yields CASSFPGVAYNEQFF. The full variable domain, rest sourced from reference TRBV11-2 and TRBJ2-1, is EAGVAQSPRYKIIEKRQSVAFWCNPISGHATLYWYQQILGQGPKLLIQFQNNGVVDDSQLPKDRFSAERLKGVDSTLKIQPAKLEDSAVYLCASSFPGVAYNEQFFGPGTRLTVL.

This clone was observed a single time. The chain links TRBV11-2 to TRBJ1-6; the match to TRBD1 covers 7 bases. With V trimmed by 6 bases and J by 0 bases, 8 bases remained unmatched. Germline values: CDR1 SGHAT, CDR2 FQNNGV. The CDR3 is 17 amino acids. CDR3: CASRDRQGSSYNSPLHF. The DNA for the CDR3 is TGTGCCAGCAGGGATCGACAGGGTAGCTCCTATAATTCACCCCTCCACTTT.

The rearrangement uses TRBV7-2 and TRBJ2-3, with 8 bases aligning to TRBD2. The CDR3 has 14 amino acids. Per germline, CDR1 SGHTA and CDR2 FQGNSA. V was clipped by 1 base and J by 5 bases; unmatched bases: 2. CDR3 DNA: TGTGCCAGCAGCTTAGACGGGAGGGAAGATACGCAGTATTTT. Translated: CASSLDGREDTQYF.

CDR3 in amino acids: CASSLVAGSNEQFF. As DNA, the CDR3 is TGTGCCAGCAGCTTAGTTGCGGGGTCGAATGAGCAGTTCTTC. V and J are TRBV7-9 and TRBJ2-1, with D perhaps matching TRBD2 (6 bases). V was trimmed by 1 base and J by 7 bases, leaving 11 bases between them. Germline V gene lookup returns CDR1 SEHNR and CDR2 FQNEAQ (reference sequence). The CDR3 covers 14 residues.

This chain connects TRBV30 to TRBJ2-1; D remains ambiguous. From germline, CDR1 is GTSNPN and CDR2 SVGIG (reference sequence). V was trimmed by 0 bases and J by 12 bases, leaving 12 bases between them. This CDR3 is built from 12 residues. The CDR3 sequence: CAWSVQSPVQFF. In DNA, the CDR3 is TGTGCCTGGAGTGTCCAAAGCCCCGTGCAGTTCTTC.

This clone has just one count. The chain recombines TRBV30 with TRBJ2-7; 9 bases agree with TRBD2. CDR1 is GTSNPN, CDR2 SVGIG, per germline (reference sequence). The CDR3 consists of 13 residues. V gave up 3 bases and J gave up 5 bases; unmatched junction bases: 5. CDR3 nucleotides: TGTGCCTGGAGAACGGGACTAGCCCACGAGCAGTACTTC. Residues: CAWRTGLAHEQYF.